The 26 T cell receptor beta chains below come from one sample, sequenced in a study of blood T cell repertoires in COVID-19. Repertoires were generated with immunoSEQ multiplex PCR, while TCRdb's copy carries only in-frame clones and drops some. This sample has roughly 250,000 clones; more than 85% occur once, and the top ten carry 2% to 3%. The sample comprised peripheral blood. These receptors came from a person aged 18-30 years with COVID-19, enrolled during active disease.

The rearrangement joins TRBV27 to TRBJ2-1; D might be TRBD1 (6 bases). The V gene lost 3 bases and the J gene lost 2 bases, with 11 bases spanning the gap. The CDR3 extends over 15 amino acids. Germline V gene sequence: CDR1 MNHEY, CDR2 SMNVEV (reference sequence). The CDR3 nucleotides are TGTGCCAGCAGTTTGTCCGGGACAACCTACAATGAGCAGTTCTTC. Encoded protein: CASSLSGTTYNEQFF.

The genes are TRBV7-9 and TRBJ1-2, with 7 bases identical to TRBD1. With 4 bases clipped from V and 6 bases from J, the junction kept 8 bases outside the gene matches. Germline V CDR1 and CDR2: SEHNR, FQNEAQ (reference sequence). The CDR3 loop spans 14 amino acids. The CDR3 coding sequence is TGTGCCAGCAGCTCTAGGACAGGCTATAATGGCTACACCTTC. It codes for CASSSRTGYNGYTF.

The chain has TRBV27 and TRBJ2-7, with D perhaps matching TRBD1 (5 bases). Germline CDR1 MNHEY, CDR2 SMNVEV (reference sequence). CDR3 length: 13 residues. V was pared by 8 bases and J by 2 bases, with 13 bases between. The CDR3 loop reads CASGAGRAYEQYF. CDR3 coding DNA: TGTGCCAGCGGTGCAGGGCGCGCCTACGAGCAGTACTTC.

The chain joins TRBV24-1 to TRBJ1-4; no clear D. Germline loops: CDR1 KGHDR, CDR2 SFDVKD. This CDR3 is built from 12 residues. With 4 bases removed from V and 5 bases from J, the gap between germline ends came to 4 bases. In DNA, the CDR3 is TGTGCCACCAGTGACAGGAATGAAAAACTGTTTTTT. It translates to CATSDRNEKLFF.

The rearrangement uses TRBV5-1 and TRBJ2-1; the match to TRBD2 covers 10 bases. J lost 4 bases, V lost 0 bases, and 4 bases had no gene match. Germline CDR1 is SGHRS and CDR2 is YFSETQ. This CDR3 spans 16 amino acids. The CDR3 loop is CASSLEAGGPYNEQFF. The DNA for the CDR3 is TGCGCCAGCAGCTTGGAAGCGGGAGGGCCTTACAATGAGCAGTTCTTC.

The chain joins TRBV9 to TRBJ2-7; 13 nucleotides agree with TRBD2. The CDR3 contains 16 residues. CDR1 is SGDLS and CDR2 is YYNGEE in the germline V gene. Trimming removed 0 bases from V and 6 bases from J; junction bases left unmatched: 6. CDR3: CASSVGLAGGGREQYF. For the CDR3, the DNA is TGTGCCAGCAGCGTAGGACTAGCGGGAGGAGGGCGCGAGCAGTACTTC.

The chain couples TRBV5-5 to TRBJ2-1; 10 bases match TRBD2. This CDR3 is built from 14 residues. Germline loops: CDR1 SGHKS, CDR2 YYEKEE (reference sequence). Trimming cost V 0 bases and J 8 bases; bases outside gene matches: 2. The CDR3 bases are TGTGCCAGCAGCTTGGCCCTAGCGGGAGATGAGCAGTTCTTC. This gives the protein CASSLALAGDEQFF. Complete variable domain (other parts from reference TRBV5-5 and TRBJ2-1): DAGVTQSPTHLIKTRGQQVTLRCSPISGHKSVSWYQQVLGQGPQFIFQYYEKEERGRGNFPDRFSARQFPNYSSELNVNALLLGDSALYLCASSLALAGDEQFFGPGTRLTVL.

The chain is built from TRBV18 and TRBJ2-5; D is undetermined. The germline V gene encodes CDR1 KGHSH and CDR2 LQKENI. The CDR3 consists of 16 residues. The V and J ends lost 0 bases and 0 bases respectively, with 11 bases between them. The CDR3 spells CASSPPLLTHQETQYF. CDR3 nucleotides: TGTGCCAGCTCACCACCCCTCCTGACTCACCAAGAGACCCAGTACTTC.

This clone was picked up one time. The chain joins TRBV4-1 to TRBJ1-2, with a possible D match to TRBD1 (6 bases). This CDR3 comprises 15 residues. V was pared by 5 bases and J by 8 bases, with 21 bases between. Per the germline V gene, CDR1 is MGHRA and CDR2 is YSYEKL. The CDR3 protein is CASSYRLRDIYGYTF. The CDR3 DNA sequence: TGCGCCAGCAGCTACAGGCTACGGGACATTTACGGCTACACCTTC.

The chain is built from TRBV12-3 or TRBV12-4 and TRBJ2-4; D is perhaps TRBD2 (5 bases). This CDR3 is 11 amino acids long. The V end was cut by 5 bases, the J end by 8 bases, with 7 bases between. In DNA form, the CDR3 reads TGTGCCAGCAGTCAAGCGGACATTCAGTACTTC. This encodes CASSQADIQYF.

V gene TRBV3-1 (or the pseudogene TRBV3-2) combines with J gene TRBJ2-3, with a possible D match to TRBD2 (6 bases). Trimming cost V 5 bases and J 2 bases, with 23 bases left between them. The germline V gene encodes CDR1 LGHDT and CDR2 YNNKEL (reference sequence). There are 18 residues in the CDR3. CDR3 nucleotide sequence: TGTGCCAGCAGCTCTACACGGGGACTGGTAGCGGACACAGATACGCAGTATTTT. It encodes CASSSTRGLVADTDTQYF.

The chain couples TRBV28 to TRBJ2-1; possibly TRBD2 for D (5 bases). Germline CDR1 reads MDHEN; CDR2 reads SYDVKM. V lost 3 bases and J 15 bases, leaving 15 bases between the germline ends. The CDR3 consists of 12 residues. The CDR3 is CASSLRARQPFF. CDR3 in DNA: TGTGCCAGCAGTTTGAGGGCGCGGCAGCCGTTCTTC.

The chain has TRBV7-9 and TRBJ2-5, with D tentatively TRBD2 (6 bases). Trimming took off 6 bases at V and 7 bases at J, with 18 bases between the two ends. Looked up from germline, CDR1 is SEHNR and CDR2 is FQNEAQ (reference sequence). CDR3 length: 14 residues. The CDR3 DNA reads as TGTGCCAGCAGTCCTGACGGGGGTTGGGGGACCCAGTACTTC. Protein: CASSPDGGWGTQYF. Drawing the rest from reference TRBV7-9 and TRBJ2-5, the complete variable domain is DTGVSQNPRHKITKRGQNVTFRCDPISEHNRLYWYRQTLGQGPEFLTYFQNEAQLEKSRLLSDRFSAERPKGSFSTLEIQRTEQGDSAMYLCASSPDGGWGTQYFGPGTRLLVL.

The chain uses TRBV4-2 and TRBJ1-1, with D hard to call. Trimming removed 6 bases from V and 5 bases from J, with 22 bases in between. The CDR3 contains 16 residues. Germline CDR1 and CDR2: LGHNA and YNFKEQ. The CDR3 region is CASSPSRLQLETEAFF. CDR3 in DNA: TGTGCCAGCAGTCCAAGTCGGCTGCAGCTGGAGACTGAAGCTTTCTTT.

The chain joins TRBV29-1 to TRBJ2-7, with 10 bases identical to TRBD2. The germline CDR1 and CDR2 sequences are SQVTM and ANQGSEA. Germline trimming cut 5 bases from V and 3 bases from J; bases unmatched to any gene: 7. This CDR3 is built from 14 residues. CDR3 amino acids: CSVLVAGGGYEQYF. The CDR3 DNA reads as TGCAGCGTTCTAGTAGCGGGAGGCGGCTACGAGCAGTACTTC.

V gene TRBV13 combines with J gene TRBJ2-7, with 13 bases identical to TRBD2. V dropped 5 bases and J dropped 0; count of bases not matched to a gene: 4. The CDR3 loop spans 16 amino acids. The V gene's germline CDR1 is PRHDT and CDR2 FYEKMQ (reference sequence). CDR3 residues: CASSPWTSGSSYEQYF. The CDR3 bases are TGTGCCAGCAGCCCCTGGACTAGCGGGAGCTCCTACGAGCAGTACTTC. Looking up the rest from reference TRBV13 and TRBJ2-7 gives the full variable domain: AAGVIQSPRHLIKEKRETATLKCYPIPRHDTVYWYQQGPGQDPQFLISFYEKMQSDKGSIPDRFSAQQFSDYHSELNMSSLELGDSALYFCASSPWTSGSSYEQYFGPGTRLTVT.

The chain recombines TRBV28 with TRBJ1-2; TRBD1 matches 7 bases. The CDR3 has 11 amino acids. From germline, CDR1 is MDHEN and CDR2 SYDVKM. V lost 7 bases, J lost 8 bases, and 4 bases stayed unmatched. The CDR3: CASTWDRGYTF. In DNA form, the CDR3 reads TGTGCCAGCACCTGGGACAGAGGCTACACCTTC.

The sample holds one count of this clone. The chain links TRBV27 to TRBJ2-3; D is possibly TRBD1 (7 bases). The CDR3 length is 16 residues. V was pared by 10 bases and J by 6 bases, with 26 bases between. Germline V gene sequence: CDR1 MNHEY, CDR2 SMNVEV (reference sequence). The CDR3 loop reads CATKRLGPGGYDTQYF. CDR3 nucleotides: TGTGCCACCAAGAGGCTGGGGCCAGGGGGGTACGATACGCAGTATTTT.

The rearrangement joins TRBV5-1 to TRBJ2-7; 9 positions match TRBD1. This CDR3 contains 15 residues. Germline V gene data show CDR1 as SGHRS and CDR2 as YFSETQ. V dropped 3 bases and J dropped 4; count of bases not matched to a gene: 8. The CDR3 loop reads CASSSGQGLAYEQYF. The CDR3 DNA follows: TGCGCCAGCAGCTCAGGACAGGGGCTAGCTTACGAGCAGTACTTC.

The V and J genes are TRBV4-3 and TRBJ2-7; 8 bases line up with TRBD1. The CDR3 consists of 16 residues. Germline-derived CDR1 and CDR2 are LGHNA and YSLEER. V was pared by 4 bases and J by 9 bases, with 17 bases of the junction left unmatched. The CDR3, as DNA: TGCGCCAGCAGCCGGAACATCAGGACAGGGCCAGTCGGGCAGTACTTC. This gives the protein CASSRNIRTGPVGQYF.

The chain carries TRBV9 and TRBJ2-1; perhaps TRBD2 as D (5 bases). CDR3 length equals 14 residues. The V and J ends lost 3 bases and 10 bases respectively, with 17 bases between them. CDR1 is SGDLS and CDR2 is YYNGEE in the germline V gene. CDR3 protein: CASSAGVLRGEQFF. CDR3 bases: TGTGCCAGCAGCGCCGGAGTTCTACGGGGAGAGCAGTTCTTC.

The chain carries TRBV10-3 and TRBJ1-5; D is unclear. V lost 0 bases and J 4 bases, leaving 16 bases between the germline ends. The CDR3 has 17 amino acids. Germline V gene lookup returns CDR1 ENHRY and CDR2 SYGVKD. The CDR3 reads CAISESFLRHPNQPQHF. Here the CDR3 DNA reads TGTGCCATCAGTGAGTCCTTCTTGCGACACCCTAATCAGCCCCAGCATTTT.

This chain connects TRBV9 to TRBJ2-7; TRBD1 might be the D (6 bases). The ends were cut back, 0 bases at V and 6 bases at J, with 13 bases in the middle. Germline assignment: CDR1 SGDLS and CDR2 YYNGEE. The CDR3 loop spans 14 amino acids. CDR3 sequence: CASSVGRQVGEQYF. The CDR3 DNA reads TGTGCCAGCAGCGTAGGGCGACAGGTCGGCGAGCAGTACTTC. The whole variable domain, filled in from reference TRBV9 and TRBJ2-7, reads DSGVTQTPKHLITATGQRVTLRCSPRSGDLSVYWYQQSLDQGLQFLIQYYNGEERAKGNILERFSAQQFPDLHSELNLSSLELGDSALYFCASSVGRQVGEQYFGPGTRLTVT.

The V call is TRBV29-1, the J call TRBJ2-1, with a weak D call TRBD2 (5 bases). V lost 2 bases and J lost 4, with 15 bases in between. The germline V gene has CDR1 SQVTM and CDR2 ANQGSEA. CDR3 length equals 15 residues. The CDR3 coding sequence is TGCAGCGTTGAAAGGCCGGACCGCGGGTACAATGAGCAGTTCTTC. The encoded protein is CSVERPDRGYNEQFF.

The J gene is TRBJ2-7, the V gene TRBV27; 7 positions agree with TRBD1. This CDR3 comprises 13 residues. Germline CDR1 and CDR2: MNHEY and SMNVEV (reference sequence). Trimming removed 6 bases from V and 7 bases from J; junction bases left unmatched: 9. CDR3 in amino acids: CASSPNRGWEQYF. Written as DNA, the CDR3 is TGTGCCAGCAGCCCAAACAGGGGATGGGAGCAGTACTTC.

CDR3 sequence: CASNFRDGTGELFF. CDR3 in DNA: TGTGCCAGTAATTTCCGGGATGGGACCGGGGAGCTGTTTTTT. The V call is TRBV19, the J call TRBJ2-2; tentative D call: TRBD2 (5 bases). The germline V gene encodes CDR1 LNHDA and CDR2 SQIVND (reference sequence). CDR3 length: 14 amino acids. V was cut by 7 bases and J by 5 bases, with 14 bases left in between.